This T cell receptor beta chain emerged from a study of regulatory T cells in long-lasting Graves disease. Overall study: Persistence in Graves' disease required over 5 years of antithyroid drugs plus positive TSH receptor antibodies. Whole-study results and caveats: Persistent cases of Graves' showed reduced TCR diversity relative to newly diagnosed patients.

The sample holds many counts of this clonotype. Its cognate antigen is unknown. Time point given: persistent/refractory GD, antithyroid drugs over 5 years with positive TRAb. RNA from PBMCs was the source of the TCR library. Libraries of TCR beta came from iRepertoire HTBI primers plus Arm-PCR of CDR3 regions. Via MiXCR, TCRdb re-called the multiplex PCR reads, giving one row per CDR3 protein. This table holds around 450,000 distinct CDR3 sequences, around a fifth found once. The CDR3 is made up of 15 amino acids. With 0 bases removed from V and 5 bases from J, the gap between germline ends came to 13 bases. Germline V lookup: CDR1 MDHEN, CDR2 SYDVKM.

The specimen comprised peripheral blood mononuclear cells (PBMCs), sampled when the disease was refractory, from a patient treated with antithyroid drugs. This chain connects TRBV28 to TRBJ1-2, with D hard to call. The receptor was derived from a female donor with Graves disease. CDR3 sequence (DNA): TGTGCCAGCAGTTTATGGATAAATGTCGGTTATGGCTACACCTTC. It encodes CASSLWINVGYGYTF.